The 18 T cell receptor beta chains below come from one sample, sequenced in a study of human T cells and chemical hapten exposure. Sample time point: patch test 2, 6 weeks after DPC sensitization. Treatment described: therapeutic diphenylcyclopropenone sensitization with weekly scalp DPC. One entry per CDR3 protein results from TCRdb running MiXCR on the RACE reads. The data hold some 89,000 distinct CDR3 sequences, with about a tenth observed a single time. The sequencing used whole blood, collected in connection with sensitization to the hapten diphenylcyclopropenone (DPC). These receptors all come from a young woman with alopecia areata. Some clones in this sample may be carry-over from other donors' samples.

This clonotype has at least ten counts. The J gene is TRBJ1-5, the V gene TRBV19; possible D gene TRBD1, 6 bases. Deletions cut 3 bases from V and 4 bases from J, with 10 bases between. The CDR3 sequence is 14 residues long. In germline, CDR1 is LNHDA, CDR2 SQIVND (reference sequence). The CDR3 sequence: CASSMDSSNQPQHF. CDR3 nucleotides: TGTGCCAGTAGTATGGACAGCTCGAATCAGCCCCAGCATTTT.

The rearrangement links TRBV20-1 to TRBJ2-7; the D is unclear. The V gene's germline CDR1 is DFQATT and CDR2 SNEGSKA (reference sequence). V gave up 0 bases and J gave up 4 bases, with 7 bases separating them. This CDR3 region has 12 residues. This chain's CDR3 is CSARDKVYEQYF. CDR3 DNA sequence: TGCAGTGCTAGAGATAAGGTGTACGAGCAGTACTTC.

In this sample, this clonotype turned up many times. This chain connects TRBV7-9 to TRBJ1-1; possible D gene TRBD1, 6 bases. Germline lookup yields CDR1 SEHNR and CDR2 FQNEAQ (reference sequence). The CDR3 extends over 11 amino acids. V was shortened by 6 bases and J by 5 bases, with 7 bases between the two germline ends. CDR3 residues: CASSQGTEAFF. CDR3 nucleotide sequence: TGTGCCAGCAGTCAGGGGACTGAAGCTTTCTTT.

Ten or more counts support this clonotype. The chain links TRBV29-1 to TRBJ2-1; no reliable D call. The CDR3 is made up of 15 amino acids. V dropped 1 base and J dropped 7 bases, with 17 bases sitting between them. CDR1 is SQVTM, CDR2 ANQGSEA, per germline. This chain's CDR3 is CSVEALERVGNEQFF. For the CDR3, the DNA is TGCAGCGTTGAAGCCCTGGAAAGGGTCGGGAATGAGCAGTTCTTC.

This clonotype was counted at least ten times. The V and J genes are TRBV6-1 and TRBJ2-1; D is perhaps TRBD1 or TRBD2 (5 bases each). Trimming removed 2 bases at V and 2 bases at J, with 13 bases between. This CDR3 is built from 16 residues. Germline V CDR1 and CDR2: MNHNS, SASEGT. The CDR3 protein is CASSELGDRTYNEQFF. CDR3 bases: TGTGCCAGCAGTGAACTGGGGGATCGAACCTACAATGAGCAGTTCTTC.

This clonotype came up many times. The chain is built from TRBV30 and TRBJ2-5; weak D call: TRBD1 (6 bases). CDR1 GTSNPN and CDR2 SVGIG come from the germline V gene (reference sequence). The CDR3 contains 13 residues. V lost 0 bases and J 4 bases, leaving 9 bases between the germline ends. CDR3 nucleotide sequence: TGTGCCTGGAGTGTAGGACAGACAGAGACCCAGTACTTC. The encoded protein is CAWSVGQTETQYF.

This clonotype was detected many times. This chain's CDR3 is CSVRGGGIIYEQYF. The DNA of the CDR3 is TGCAGTGTCAGGGGGGGCGGGATAATCTACGAGCAGTACTTC. V is TRBV20-1 and J is TRBJ2-7; D assignment may be TRBD1 or TRBD2 (7 bases each). Trimming stripped 7 bases from V and 3 bases from J, with 19 bases between. Germline loops: CDR1 DFQATT, CDR2 SNEGSKA (reference sequence). The CDR3 length is 14 residues.

This clonotype was picked up many times. This rearrangement joins TRBV7-9 to TRBJ1-6; unclear D gene. This CDR3 is built from 15 residues. Deletions cut 0 bases from V and 6 bases from J, with 9 bases between. CDR1 and CDR2 from the germline V gene are SEHNR and FQNEAQ (reference sequence). CDR3 sequence reads: CASSLAQRPNSPLHF. Here the CDR3 DNA reads TGTGCCAGCAGCTTAGCTCAACGGCCTAATTCACCCCTCCACTTT.

About this clonotype: The junction differs from germline at one of its ends, possibly a read error. This chain connects TRBV4-2 to TRBJ1-1, with D possibly matching TRBD1 (5 bases). Germline CDR1 LGHNA, CDR2 YNFKEQ. The CDR3 covers 15 residues. CDR3 DNA sequence: TGTGCCAGCAGCCAAGGGCAGGGCGGGAACACTGAAACTTTCTTT. Its protein is CASSQGQGGNTETFF.

This clonotype has ten or more counts. V is TRBV12-3 or TRBV12-4 and J is TRBJ2-6, with D hard to call. V lost 5 bases and J lost 0, with 8 bases in between. The CDR3 is 15 amino acids. The CDR3 sequence is CASSLQGSGANVLTF. DNA of the CDR3: TGTGCCAGCAGTCTACAAGGCTCTGGGGCCAACGTCCTGACTTTC.

This clonotype was counted many times. This rearrangement joins TRBV12-3 or TRBV12-4 to TRBJ2-3, with a tentative D call TRBD2 (5 bases). V was pared by 5 bases and J by 2 bases, with 17 bases between. This CDR3 contains 16 residues. The CDR3 here is CASSPRGFQNTDTQYF. The CDR3 DNA reads TGTGCCAGCAGTCCTCGGGGATTTCAAAACACAGATACGCAGTATTTT.

This clonotype was seen repeatedly, ten times or more. V gene TRBV25-1 combines with J gene TRBJ1-5, with D perhaps matching TRBD1 (6 bases). With 8 bases removed from V and 4 bases from J, the gap between germline ends came to 12 bases. The CDR3 runs to 13 residues. Germline V gives CDR1 MGHDK, CDR2 SYGVNS. The CDR3 here is CASSQGANQPQHF. The CDR3 DNA reads as TGTGCCAGCTCACAGGGAGCTAATCAGCCCCAGCATTTT.

This clonotype has just a few counts. This rearrangement joins TRBV29-1 to TRBJ1-4, with a possible D match to TRBD1 (5 bases). The ends were cut back, 7 bases at V and 2 bases at J, with 8 bases in the middle. CDR3 length equals 12 residues. Germline V gene sequence: CDR1 SQVTM, CDR2 ANQGSEA. As DNA, the CDR3 is TGCAGCGCGGGGCTCACTAATGAAAAACTGTTTTTT. Protein: CSAGLTNEKLFF.

This clonotype occurred many times. The chain recombines TRBV3-1 with TRBJ2-1; 7 bases are shared with TRBD1. The CDR3 has 15 residues. V shed 3 bases and J 5 bases; nucleotides not matched to a gene: 7. In germline, CDR1 is LGHDT, CDR2 YNNKEL (reference sequence). CDR3 protein: CASSHWTGTNNEQFF. In nucleotides, the CDR3 is TGTGCCAGCAGCCATTGGACAGGTACTAACAATGAGCAGTTCTTC.

Ten or more counts support this clonotype. The chain recombines TRBV7-2 with TRBJ1-1; TRBD1 is a possible D gene (5 bases). The CDR3 loop spans 15 amino acids. The germline CDR1 and CDR2 sequences are SGHTA and FQGNSA. V lost 1 base, J lost 1 base, and 10 bases lay in between. This chain's CDR3 is CASSLGRASNTEAFF. In nucleotides, the CDR3 is TGTGCCAGCAGCTTAGGCAGGGCGTCGAACACTGAAGCTTTCTTT.

This clonotype was detected many times. V usage is TRBV6-1 and J usage is TRBJ2-3; 16 nucleotides line up with TRBD2. J lost 0 bases, V lost 9 bases, and 6 bases had no gene match. The CDR3 is made up of 17 amino acids. Per the germline V gene, CDR1 is MNHNS and CDR2 is SASEGT. DNA of the CDR3: TGTGCCAGGGCGGGACTAGCGGGGGGGTCTAGCACAGATACGCAGTATTTT. Encoded protein: CARAGLAGGSSTDTQYF.

This clonotype was counted at least ten times. J is TRBJ2-5 and V is TRBV2; maybe TRBD1 (6 bases). There are 13 residues in the CDR3. From germline, CDR1 is SNHLY and CDR2 FYNNEI. V dropped 6 bases and J dropped 5 bases, with 13 bases sitting between them. The CDR3 loop is CASRAGVGETQYF. The CDR3 DNA follows: TGTGCCAGCAGAGCAGGGGTCGGGGAGACCCAGTACTTC.

This clonotype was observed many times. The chain joins TRBV28 to TRBJ2-5, with 11 bases that match TRBD1. The CDR3 consists of 16 residues. The J segment lost 4 bases and the V segment lost 4 bases, leaving 8 bases of the junction unmatched. From germline, CDR1 is MDHEN and CDR2 SYDVKM. The CDR3 loop reads CASSSRTGGWGETQYF. The CDR3 DNA is TGTGCCAGCAGTTCCAGGACAGGGGGCTGGGGAGAGACCCAGTACTTC. The variable domain in full, with the rest retrieved from reference TRBV28 and TRBJ2-5, is DVKVTQSSRYLVKRTGEKVFLECVQDMDHENMFWYRQDPGLGLRLIYFSYDVKMKEKGDIPEGYSVSREKKERFSLILESASTNQTSMYLCASSSRTGGWGETQYFGPGTRLLVL.